This TCR beta chain comes out of a study of T cell responses to AZD1222 COVID-19 vaccine. The overall study: Second-dose schedules of about 4 or about 12 weeks were combined.

TCRdb keeps only in-frame clones here, not all; method: immunoSEQ multiplex PCR. The data hold some 150,000 clones, with roughly 89% observed a single time. CDR1 MNHEY and CDR2 SVGAGI come from the germline V gene. V was clipped by 6 bases and J by 0 bases, with 9 bases between them. This CDR3 is 14 amino acids long. Study-wide results and caveats: Reportedly, nearly half of unique spike TCRs recognized epitopes outside B.1.351/B.1.1.7 mutations.

This clone appeared a single time. The target antigen is unknown. Specimen: peripheral blood, collected on day 0 of AZD1222 vaccination. This TCR derives from an adult in good health. The V call is TRBV6-5, the J call TRBJ1-5; D remains unclear. The CDR3, as DNA: TGTGCCAGCAGCGGCGGGAATAGCAATCAGCCCCAGCATTTT. Translating gives CASSGGNSNQPQHF.